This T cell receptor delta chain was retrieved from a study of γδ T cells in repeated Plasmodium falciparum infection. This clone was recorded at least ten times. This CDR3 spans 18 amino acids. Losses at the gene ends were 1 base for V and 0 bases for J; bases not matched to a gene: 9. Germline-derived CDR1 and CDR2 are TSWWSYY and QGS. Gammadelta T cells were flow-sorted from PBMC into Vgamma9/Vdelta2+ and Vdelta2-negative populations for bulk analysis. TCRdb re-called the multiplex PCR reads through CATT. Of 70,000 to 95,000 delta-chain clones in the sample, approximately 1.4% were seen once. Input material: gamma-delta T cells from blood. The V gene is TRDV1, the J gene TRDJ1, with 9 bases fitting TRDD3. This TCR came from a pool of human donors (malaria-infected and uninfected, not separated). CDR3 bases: TGTGCTCTTGGGGAACCAGGGTGGACTGGGGGAGACACCGATAAACTCATCTTT. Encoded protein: CALGEPGWTGGDTDKLIF.